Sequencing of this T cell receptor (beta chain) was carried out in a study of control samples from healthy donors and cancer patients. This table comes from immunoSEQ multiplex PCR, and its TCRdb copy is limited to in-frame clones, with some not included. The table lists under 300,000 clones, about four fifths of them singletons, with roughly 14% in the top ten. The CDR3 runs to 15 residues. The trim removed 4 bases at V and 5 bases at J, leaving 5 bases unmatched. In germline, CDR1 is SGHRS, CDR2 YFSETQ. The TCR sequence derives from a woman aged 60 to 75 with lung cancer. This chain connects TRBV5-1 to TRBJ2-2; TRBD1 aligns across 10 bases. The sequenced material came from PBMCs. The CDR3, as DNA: TGCGCCAGCAGCCAGGGACAGGGGCGAACCGGGGAGCTGTTTTTT. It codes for CASSQGQGRTGELFF.